The entry that follows covers one TCR beta chain sequence. The data were obtained in a study of control samples from healthy donors and cancer patients. Profiled with immunoSEQ multiplex PCR; TCRdb holds only in-frame clones, not every one. The sample carries some 78,000 clones, 85% to 90% recorded once. Germline CDR1 is LGHDT and CDR2 is YNNKEL (reference sequence). The CDR3 covers 17 residues. V dropped 4 bases and J dropped 5; count of bases not matched to a gene: 16. The sample consisted of blood. The sequence was obtained from a woman aged 60-75 years in good health. The rearrangement links TRBV3-1 (or the pseudogene TRBV3-2) to TRBJ1-1, with 7 nucleotides matching TRBD1. The CDR3 region is CASSPRRQGYNGTEAFF. CDR3 bases: TGTGCCAGCAGCCCCCGGCGACAGGGTTATAATGGAACTGAAGCTTTCTTT.